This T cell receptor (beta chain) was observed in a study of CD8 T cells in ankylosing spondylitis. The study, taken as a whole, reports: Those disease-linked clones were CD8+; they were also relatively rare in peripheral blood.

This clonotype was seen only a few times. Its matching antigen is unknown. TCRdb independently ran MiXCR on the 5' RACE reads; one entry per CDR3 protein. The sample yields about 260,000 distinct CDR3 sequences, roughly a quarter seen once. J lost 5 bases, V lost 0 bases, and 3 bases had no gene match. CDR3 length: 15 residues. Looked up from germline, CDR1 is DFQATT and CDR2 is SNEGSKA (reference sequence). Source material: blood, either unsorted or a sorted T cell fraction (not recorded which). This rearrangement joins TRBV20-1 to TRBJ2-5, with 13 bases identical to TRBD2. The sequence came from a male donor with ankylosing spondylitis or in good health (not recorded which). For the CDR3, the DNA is TGCAGTGCTAGAGATGGACTAGCGGGGGCGGAGACCCAGTACTTC. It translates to CSARDGLAGAETQYF.